Sequencing of this T cell receptor beta chain was carried out in a study of CXCR3-negative and CXCR3-positive naive CD8 T cells. This CDR3 spans 16 amino acids. Notes on the study in general: Diversity proved comparably high across both naive subsets and much lower in memory CD8+ cells. Partly lower CXCR3 expression followed cryopreservation, and most assays relied on fresh PBMCs.

Each CD8+ T cell subset was flow-sorted in triplicate. Every sort contained 300,000 cells. Identification of naive CD8+ T cells rested on CD45RO-CCR7+CD27+CD95- status. As to this clonotype: Its target is not known.

Libraries were UMI-labeled 5' RACE TRB cDNA. TCRdb re-called the 5' RACE reads; one entry per CDR3 protein, DNA not given. Its listing shows 46,000 or so distinct CDR3 sequences. The clonotype originates from a human donor in good health. Some clones in this sample may be carry-over from other donors' samples. The source material was naive CXCR3- CD8+ T cells from blood. Subset specified: CD45RO-CCR7+CD27+CD95- naive CD8+ T cells lacking CXCR3 (TNR3-). V and J are TRBV21-1 and TRBJ2-1; there is no DNA to check the TCRdb D call of TRBD2. TRBV21-1 is a listed pseudogene. This chain's CDR3 is CASSKASLAGVPEQFF.